Sequencing of this TCR beta chain was carried out in a study of blood T cells in healthy people across ages. Overall study: About one barcoded beta molecule was captured per two T cells (by template switching). Whole-study results and caveats: Age advanced and TCR beta diversity per million T cells fell, roughly linearly. It was not possible, with unsorted PBMCs, to conclusively compare naive and antigen-experienced cells. Estimates of diversity drawn from one million T cells were considered underestimates.

Primers used in a second PCR of about 7 to 12 cycles were a sample-barcoded 5' primer and a J-beta primer mix. TCRdb reprocessed the 5' RACE reads with MiXCR, giving one entry per CDR3 protein. The sample shows 700,000 to 800,000 distinct CDR3 sequences, 40% to 45% of them seen only once. This clonotype was seen many times. The antigen is unknown. The TCR comes from a woman aged 60-70 years in good health. The sequenced sample consisted of blood.

CDR3 sequence reads: CASSYRLTDTQYF. CDR3 DNA: TGTGCCAGCAGTTACCGACTGACAGATACGCAGTATTTT. The chain has TRBV12-3 or TRBV12-4 and TRBJ2-3; D gene unclear. Trimming left V 4 bases short and J 3 bases short, with 8 bases between. CDR3 length equals 13 residues.